A selection of T cell receptor beta chains follows, all from one sample in a study of vaccination and CD4 T cells after COVID-19. Their target antigens are unknown. TCRdb re-called the PCR reads through MiXCR, storing one row per CDR3 protein. The data hold 8,000 to 10,000 distinct CDR3 sequences, with about 65% observed a single time. The input for sequencing was CD4+ T cells from blood, cultured in vitro, taken before SARS-CoV-2 vaccination. These receptors originate from a human donor who had recovered from COVID-19. Both conserved end residues are part of each CDR3. D genes are given only for firm matches. The size entry is marked missing in some rows and otherwise reads once, few, many or a size class.

>TRBV28|TRBJ1-1|-|-
CASSPGDTEAFF
TGTGCCAGCAGTCCAGGGGACACTGAAGCTTTCTTT
>TRBV20-1|TRBJ2-3|-|-
CSALPVTGAKDTQYF
TGCAGTGCCCTACCCGTAACGGGAGCTAAGGATACGCAGTATTTT
>TRBV6-1|TRBJ2-5|-|TRBD1
CASSRGTGEWETQYF
TGTGCCAGCAGCCGTGGGACAGGGGAATGGGAGACCCAGTACTTC
>TRBV20-1|TRBJ2-5|-|-
CSTTAARLQETQYF
TGCAGTACCACGGCGGCCCGACTCCAAGAGACCCAGTACTTC
>TRBV20-1|TRBJ2-1|-|-
CSASGSQYPGSYNEQFF
TGCAGTGCTAGTGGATCACAATACCCCGGCTCCTACAATGAGCAGTTCTTC
>TRBV20-1|TRBJ2-5|once|-
CSASWRAGVETQYF
TGCAGTGCGAGTTGGAGGGCGGGTGTTGAGACCCAGTACTTC
>TRBV5-3|TRBJ2-5|-|-
CARNGPRVNEQETQYF
TGTGCCAGAAACGGGCCCAGGGTGAACGAGCAAGAGACCCAGTACTTC
>TRBV24-1|TRBJ2-2|-|-
CATSDFRGPQTGELFF
TGTGCCACCAGTGATTTCCGGGGGCCCCAGACCGGGGAGCTGTTTTTT
>TRBV6-1|TRBJ1-6|-|-
CASNTAGNNSPLHF
TGTGCCAGTAATACCGCCGGGAATAATTCACCCCTCCACTTT
>TRBV20-1|TRBJ2-1|-|-
CSARPGLYNEQFF
TGCAGTGCTAGACCGGGACTCTACAATGAGCAGTTCTTC
>TRBV30|TRBJ2-1|-|TRBD2
CAWGTGLAGGYNEQFF
TGTGCCTGGGGAACGGGACTAGCGGGGGGTTACAATGAGCAGTTCTTC
>TRBV7-9|TRBJ2-3|-|-
CASSLGQGWDTQYF
TGTGCCAGCAGCTTAGGGCAGGGCTGGGATACGCAGTATTTT
>TRBV6-5|TRBJ2-7|-|TRBD2
CASSFLPTSGKYEQYF
TGTGCCAGCAGTTTTCTCCCGACTAGCGGGAAATACGAGCAGTACTTC
>TRBV7-2|TRBJ2-3|few|-
CASSLDPSTDTQYF
TGTGCCAGCAGCTTAGACCCTAGTACAGATACGCAGTATTTT
>TRBV2|TRBJ2-3|-|-
CASSGPGRSTDTQYF
TGTGCCAGCAGTGGACCGGGCCGTAGCACAGATACGCAGTATTTT
>TRBV10-2|TRBJ2-2|-|TRBD1
CASSVDRGLTGELFF
TGCGCCAGCAGTGTGGACAGGGGGCTAACCGGGGAGCTGTTTTTT
>TRBV6-5|TRBJ1-2|-|-
CASSYSRAGDYGYTF
TGTGCCAGCAGTTACTCCAGGGCGGGAGACTATGGCTACACCTTC
>TRBV27|TRBJ2-7|few|-
CASKTQANLPYEQYF
TGTGCCAGCAAGACACAGGCGAACCTTCCCTACGAGCAGTACTTC
>TRBV7-2|TRBJ2-1|-|TRBD2
CASSSGLAGGNKFF
TGTGCCAGCAGCTCAGGACTAGCGGGAGGGAATAAGTTCTTC
>TRBV10-3|TRBJ2-5|-|-
CAIRRDGFQETQYF
TGTGCCATCAGACGGGACGGCTTCCAAGAGACCCAGTACTTC
>TRBV5-5|TRBJ2-7|medium-sized|-
CASSWRVSEGFYEQYF
TGTGCCAGCAGCTGGAGGGTTTCCGAGGGATTTTACGAGCAGTACTTC
>TRBV7-2|TRBJ2-3|-|-
CASSLARGSTDTQYF
TGTGCCAGCAGCTTAGCGCGGGGAAGCACAGATACGCAGTATTTT
>TRBV27|TRBJ2-7|large|-
CASSRSRLQSSYEQYF
TGTGCCAGCAGTCGTAGTCGGCTGCAGAGCTCCTACGAGCAGTACTTC